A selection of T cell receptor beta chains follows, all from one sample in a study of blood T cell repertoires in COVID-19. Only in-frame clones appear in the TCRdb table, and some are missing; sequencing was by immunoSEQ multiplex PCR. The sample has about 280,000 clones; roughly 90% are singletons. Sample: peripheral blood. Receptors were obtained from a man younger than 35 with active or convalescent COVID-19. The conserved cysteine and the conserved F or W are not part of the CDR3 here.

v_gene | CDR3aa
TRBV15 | ATSSRGGTEAF
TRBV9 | ASSVGTGGEKLF
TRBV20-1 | SAQKRVAF
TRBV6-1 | ASSGRQGKSYNEQF
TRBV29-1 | SVADGAPYLGTEAF
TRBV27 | ASIRTGLRNQPQH
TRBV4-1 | ASSQFTGSNEQY
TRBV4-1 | ASSQAAGGIEETQY
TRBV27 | ASSLSRTSFEQF
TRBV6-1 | ASSESQEPTYEQY